The entry below describes one TCR beta chain. Antigen unknown. TCRdb analysed the reads with MiXCR anew, one entry per CDR3 protein. The sample holds about 920,000 distinct CDR3 sequences, less than 40% seen once. The data belong to a study of T cell repertoires in cytomegalovirus infection. The junction had 7 bases not matched to a gene; V was cut back by 4 bases and J by 10 bases. CDR1 and CDR2 (germline): MNHNS, SASEGT. This CDR3 comprises 13 residues. This receptor was obtained from a human donor in good health (CMV status not recorded). Some clones in this sample may be carry-over from other donors' samples. The chain uses TRBV6-1 and TRBJ2-1; 7 bases match TRBD2. This material consisted of cultured CD8+ T cells from PBMCs, taken from culture after CMV antigen stimulation. The chain's CDR3 is CASSAVGAGEQFF. DNA for the CDR3: TGTGCCAGCAGTGCAGTCGGAGCGGGGGAGCAGTTCTTC.